This record concerns one T cell receptor (beta chain) sequence. Its matching antigen is unknown. Time point here: pre-reinfection, 55 to 20 weeks before reinfection detection. The sorted cells went straight to TCR sequencing with no prior in vitro expansion. Control naive CD8 T cells came from a couple of donors at all three reinfection time points. This sample was taken from a study of memory CD8 T cells in hepatitis C reinfection. About the research overall: Between 55 and 20 weeks before reinfection detection, pre-reinfection samples were drawn. Points from the study as a whole: A handful of donors were too few for definitive public clonotype conclusions.

Germline CDR1 reads LNHNV; CDR2 reads YYDKDF (reference sequence). This CDR3 contains 14 residues. Libraries were prepared by immunoSEQ multiplex PCR; TCRdb keeps only in-frame clonotypes and omits some of them. Here the sample spans 6,200 or so clones, 75% to 90% being singletons. The gene calls are TRBV15 and TRBJ2-5; D call uncertain. The end of the DNA fits TRBJ2-7 better, so the J call may be wrong. This clonotype was sampled from a man aged 45-65 years with hepatitis C virus infection. The sample consisted of naive CD8+ T cells sorted from blood. DNA of the CDR3: TGTGCCACCAGCGGCGACATGAGCTCCTACGAGCAGTACTTC. Translating it yields CATSGDMSSYEQYF.